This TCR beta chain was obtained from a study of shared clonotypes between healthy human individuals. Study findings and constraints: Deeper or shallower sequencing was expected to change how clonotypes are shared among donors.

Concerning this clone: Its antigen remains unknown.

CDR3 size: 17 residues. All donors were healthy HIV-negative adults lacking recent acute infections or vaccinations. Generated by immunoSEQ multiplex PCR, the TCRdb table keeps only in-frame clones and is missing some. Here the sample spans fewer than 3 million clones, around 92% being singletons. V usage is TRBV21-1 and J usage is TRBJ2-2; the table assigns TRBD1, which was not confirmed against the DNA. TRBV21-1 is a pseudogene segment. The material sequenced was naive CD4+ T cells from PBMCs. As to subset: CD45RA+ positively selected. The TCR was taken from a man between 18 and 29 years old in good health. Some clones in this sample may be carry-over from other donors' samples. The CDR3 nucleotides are TGTGCCAGCGGACACCGACAGGGGGCCCCTAACACCGGGGAGCTGTTTTTT. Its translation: CASGHRQGAPNTGELFF.